This TCR beta chain was captured by sequencing in a study of PD-1 blockade in mismatch repair-deficient tumors. Study information: Enrolled about 2012-2017, patients had progressing, pretreated mismatch repair-deficient cancers of 12 to 13 types. Findings and caveats of the study: Tumor-resident clones, often absent from pretreatment blood, expanded after pembrolizumab and then contracted.

By frequency in the sample, this clone is medium-sized. What it binds is not known. Assay: immunoSEQ multiplex PCR; the TCRdb copy retains only in-frame clones and omits some. The sample consists of about 21,000 clones, 84% of them appearing once. The germline gives CDR1 LNHDA, CDR2 SQIVND (reference sequence). This CDR3 region has 13 residues. V lost 3 bases and J 2 bases, leaving 7 bases between the germline ends. PCR or immunohistochemistry showed mismatch repair deficiency in every enrolled patient. Three pembrolizumab responders had their TCRs sequenced. The V and J genes are TRBV19 and TRBJ2-5, with D possibly TRBD1 on 5 matching bases. The TCR was taken from an adult with mismatch repair-deficient cancer. This material consisted of peripheral blood, taken 2 weeks after starting pembrolizumab. The chain's CDR3 is CASSMTEQETQYF. CDR3 DNA: TGTGCCAGTAGTATGACAGAACAAGAGACCCAGTACTTC.